This T cell receptor beta chain comes out of a study of T cells after yellow fever vaccination. Germline loops: CDR1 MNHEY, CDR2 SVGEGT. V lost 2 bases, J lost 3 bases, and 9 bases stayed unmatched. The CDR3 spans 17 residues. TCRdb passed the 5' RACE reads through MiXCR, listing each CDR3 protein once. This repertoire shows a few hundred thousand distinct CDR3 sequences, 15% to 20% found once; its top ten account for about 13%. Whole-study findings and limits: Overall, a small share of clonotypes was seen in both CD4 and CD8 compartments. A large majority of primary-vaccination clones showed up again after the booster (around 95% CD4, 75% to 90% CD8). Abundant clonotypes from the bulk population could contaminate FACS-sorted repertoires.

As regards this clonotype: The antigen is undetermined.

Here the sequenced sample was PBMCs, taken 15 days after the yellow fever booster vaccination. The TCR was taken from a man under 40 who received the YFV17D yellow fever vaccine. The rearrangement uses TRBV6-2 or TRBV6-3 and TRBJ2-1, with TRBD1 identical over 8 bases. This CDR3 is CASSYRTGMGNYNEQFF. For the CDR3, the DNA is TGTGCCAGCAGTTACCGGACAGGGATGGGGAACTACAATGAGCAGTTCTTC.